Following are 20 T cell receptor beta chains from one sample sequenced in a study of T-cell memory formation after mild COVID-19. TCRdb re-analysed the 5' RACE reads in MiXCR, keeping a single row per CDR3 protein. The sample has about 240,000 distinct CDR3 sequences; approximately 9% are singletons. The sample consisted of PBMCs or a T cell subset sorted from them (not recorded which). Source of these receptors: a man aged 18 to 29 who had mild COVID-19 (a few samples of this study predate the infection). Cell type and time point are not known.

This clonotype was observed a few times. The chain employs TRBV20-1 and TRBJ2-7; D is unresolved. There are 11 residues in the CDR3. Trimming took 3 bases from V and 4 from J, leaving 7 bases between them. Per the germline V gene, CDR1 is DFQATT and CDR2 is SNEGSKA (reference sequence). In DNA form, the CDR3 reads TGCAGTGCTAGTAAGCAGTACGAGCAGTACGTC. Residues: CSASKQYEQYV.

The chain links TRBV20-1 to TRBJ2-5; 7 bases are a match to TRBD1. The CDR3 extends over 15 amino acids. Trimming at V came to 3 bases and at J to 2 bases, leaving 9 bases not matched to a gene. Looked up from germline, CDR1 is DFQATT and CDR2 is SNEGSKA (reference sequence). Here the CDR3 reads CSASWTRDSQETQYF. CDR3 nucleotide sequence: TGCAGTGCTAGTTGGACCCGGGACAGTCAAGAGACCCAGTACTTC.

In its sample, this clonotype was seen many times. The chain recombines TRBV12-3 or TRBV12-4 with TRBJ1-5; D not certain. The CDR3 sequence is 14 residues long. Trimming stripped 5 bases from V and 0 bases from J, with 8 bases between. CDR3 bases: TGTGCCAGCAGTCGACTGATTAGCAATCAGCCCCAGCATTTT. This encodes CASSRLISNQPQHF.

The chain links TRBV11-3 to TRBJ2-1; D possibly corresponds to TRBD2 (5 bases). V lost 2 bases and J lost 9, with 14 bases in between. CDR3 length equals 14 residues. CDR1 and CDR2 (germline): SGHNT, YENEEA. The CDR3: CASSLSRGWGEQFF. The CDR3 DNA reads TGTGCCAGCAGCTTATCTCGCGGGTGGGGTGAGCAGTTCTTC.

This chain uses TRBV6-1 with TRBJ1-1, with D possibly matching TRBD1 (5 bases). The CDR3 loop spans 16 amino acids. V was shortened by 5 bases and J by 0 bases, with 16 bases between the two germline ends. Germline V gene data show CDR1 as MNHNS and CDR2 as SASEGT. The CDR3 DNA reads as TGTGCCAGCAGTCTTCAAAGGGGAACGCTGAACACTGAAGCTTTCTTT. It encodes CASSLQRGTLNTEAFF.

V is TRBV5-1 and J is TRBJ1-2; 9 positions agree with TRBD1. CDR1 is SGHRS, CDR2 YFSETQ, per germline. J was trimmed by 2 bases and V by 4 bases; bases with no gene match: 3. The CDR3 runs to 14 residues. CDR3 in DNA: TGCGCCAGCAGCCACGGGACAGGGAACTATGGCTACACCTTC. Its translation is CASSHGTGNYGYTF.

This clonotype has ten or more counts. This chain connects TRBV5-1 to TRBJ1-2; unclear D gene. Germline CDR1 and CDR2: SGHRS and YFSETQ. This CDR3 spans 16 amino acids. V was cut by 4 bases and J by 0 bases, with 16 bases left in between. The CDR3 spells CASSDIPGDPNYGYTF. The CDR3 bases are TGCGCCAGCAGCGACATCCCAGGAGACCCTAACTATGGCTACACCTTC.

In its sample, this clonotype was seen a few times. The gene calls are TRBV6-6 and TRBJ2-5; the D gene is possibly TRBD2 (5 bases). CDR1 MNHNY and CDR2 SVGAGI come from the germline V gene (reference sequence). With 6 bases removed from V and 5 bases from J, the gap between germline ends came to 13 bases. There are 13 residues in the CDR3. CDR3 DNA: TGTGCCAGCAGGAGTTCTTGGGAGGAGACCCAGTACTTC. Translated, it gives CASRSSWEETQYF.

J is TRBJ1-5 and V is TRBV7-2; D is undetermined. Germline CDR1 reads SGHTA; CDR2 reads FQGNSA. V shed 4 bases and J shed 7 bases, with 11 bases lying between them. CDR3 size: 13 residues. The CDR3 reads CASSSLAGQPQHF. The CDR3 DNA sequence: TGTGCCAGCAGCTCCCTAGCCGGACAGCCCCAGCATTTT.

The chain uses TRBV18 and TRBJ1-4; no clear D gene. The CDR3 has 12 amino acids. Germline V gene data show CDR1 as KGHSH and CDR2 as LQKENI. The V end lost 3 bases, the J end lost 8 bases, and 7 bases lay between the germline ends. The CDR3 loop reads CASSPAGEKLFF. CDR3 nucleotide sequence: TGTGCCAGCTCACCCGCGGGGGAAAAACTGTTTTTT.

This clonotype was seen a few times. The chain recombines TRBV11-2 with TRBJ2-7; D might be TRBD1 (6 bases). CDR1 SGHAT and CDR2 FQNNGV come from the germline V gene. The CDR3 extends over 13 amino acids. V gave up 0 bases and J gave up 7 bases, with 10 bases separating them. CDR3 DNA: TGTGCCAGCAGCTTAGACAGGGGTGTGGAGCAGTACGTC. This sequence encodes CASSLDRGVEQYV.

This clonotype was observed a handful of times. The chain employs TRBV5-1 and TRBJ2-5, with D perhaps given as TRBD1 or TRBD2 (6 bases each). The CDR3 length is 14 residues. The V end lost 7 bases, the J end lost 5 bases, and 18 bases lay between the germline ends. CDR1 is SGHRS, CDR2 YFSETQ, per germline. The DNA of the CDR3 is TGCGCCAGCCGGCTGTTGGGGGGCGCGGAGACCCAGTACTTC. Translation gives CASRLLGGAETQYF.

This clonotype was recorded at least ten times. The CDR3 DNA reads TGTGCCAGCAGCTTTAAGGAGACCCAGTACTTC. It translates to CASSFKETQYF. The chain joins TRBV5-6 to TRBJ2-5; D gene ambiguous. The germline CDR1 and CDR2 sequences are SGHDT and YYEEEE. The ends were cut back, 2 bases at V and 5 bases at J, with 4 bases in the middle. This CDR3 has 11 amino acids.

This clonotype has ten or more counts. The chain joins TRBV19 to TRBJ1-1, with D unresolved. With 5 bases removed from V and 1 base from J, the gap between germline ends came to 8 bases. This CDR3 region has 13 residues. Per the germline V gene, CDR1 is LNHDA and CDR2 is SQIVND (reference sequence). The CDR3 DNA reads as TGTGCCAGTAGTTGGGTGGCGAACACTGAAGCTTTCTTT. It yields the protein CASSWVANTEAFF.

V is TRBV6-5 and J is TRBJ2-1, with 7 bases fitting TRBD1. V lost 4 bases to trimming and J lost 5 bases; unmatched junction nucleotides: 2. Germline values: CDR1 MNHEY, CDR2 SVGAGI. The CDR3 has 13 residues. CDR3 coding DNA: TGTGCCAGCAGTTTGGGACAGCACAATGAGCAGTTCTTC. This translates into CASSLGQHNEQFF.

This chain connects TRBV5-1 to TRBJ1-4; no clear D. V dropped 4 bases and J dropped 3 bases, with 13 bases sitting between them. CDR3 length: 15 residues. The germline V gene has CDR1 SGHRS and CDR2 YFSETQ. CDR3 bases: TGCGCCAGCAGCCCAAACCCCAAAGCTAATGAAAAACTGTTTTTT. Protein product: CASSPNPKANEKLFF.

This clonotype came up a few times. This may stem from a read error, because a much larger clone lies one nucleotide away. The genes are TRBV7-9 and TRBJ2-3; D ambiguous. The CDR3 consists of 14 residues. Germline values: CDR1 SEHNR, CDR2 FQNEAQ (reference sequence). The ends were cut back, 2 bases at V and 3 bases at J, with 9 bases in the middle. CDR3 residues: CASSLPQVTDTQYF. CDR3 DNA sequence: TGTGCCAGCAGCTTACCGCAGGTAACAGATACGCAGTATTTT.

The V call is TRBV5-1, the J call TRBJ1-1; D call uncertain. The germline CDR1 and CDR2 sequences are SGHRS and YFSETQ. With 4 bases removed from V and 7 bases from J, the gap between germline ends came to 14 bases. This CDR3 has 13 residues. The CDR3: CASSPWVGGEAFF. DNA of the CDR3: TGCGCCAGCAGCCCTTGGGTGGGCGGTGAAGCTTTCTTT. The variable domain in full, completed from reference TRBV5-1 and TRBJ1-1, reads KAGVTQTPRYLIKTRGQQVTLSCSPISGHRSVSWYQQTPGQGLQFLFEYFSETQRNKGNFPGRFSGRQFSNSRSEMNVSTLELGDSALYLCASSPWVGGEAFFGQGTRLTVV.

This clonotype was picked up a small number of times. This chain connects TRBV2 to TRBJ2-3; no clear D gene. V dropped 8 bases and J dropped 6 bases, with 12 bases sitting between them. The CDR3 has 12 amino acids. Per the germline V gene, CDR1 is SNHLY and CDR2 is FYNNEI. The CDR3 is CASGKVSDTQYF. The CDR3 nucleotides are TGTGCCAGCGGGAAAGTGTCGGATACGCAGTATTTT.

V is TRBV2 and J is TRBJ1-6; the D is unclear. This CDR3 is built from 14 residues. V was shortened by 6 bases and J by 9 bases, with 15 bases between the two germline ends. Germline V gene lookup returns CDR1 SNHLY and CDR2 FYNNEI. CDR3 in DNA: TGTGCCAGCAGAACGGGGTTCCAAGCTTCACCCCTCCACTTT. It translates to CASRTGFQASPLHF.